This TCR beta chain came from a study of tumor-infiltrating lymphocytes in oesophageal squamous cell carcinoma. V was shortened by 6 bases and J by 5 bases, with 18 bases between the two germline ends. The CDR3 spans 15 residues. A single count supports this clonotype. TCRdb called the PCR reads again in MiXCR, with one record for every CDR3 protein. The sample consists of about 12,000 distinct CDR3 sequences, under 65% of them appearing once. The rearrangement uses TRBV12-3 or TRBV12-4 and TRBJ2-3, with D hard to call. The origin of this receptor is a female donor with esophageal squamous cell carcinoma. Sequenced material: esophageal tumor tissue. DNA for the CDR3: TGTGCCAGCAGAGCCGCCCTTTCCAAGGGAGATACGCAGTATTTT. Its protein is CASRAALSKGDTQYF.